The rows below give T cell receptor beta chains drawn from one sample of a study of monozygotic twins with cystic fibrosis. Profiled with immunoSEQ multiplex PCR; TCRdb holds only in-frame clones, not every one. In the table there are over 20,000 clones, approximately 97% of which are singletons. Sequenced input: blood. Source of these receptors: a girl between 5 and 17 years old with cystic fibrosis. Both conserved end residues are part of each CDR3. A D gene is named only where the DNA matches it firmly. A clone size is listed for some rows: how often the clone was seen (once, few, many), or a class if it is expanded.

cdr3_nt | cdr3_aa | d_call | j_call | v_call | clone_size
TGTGCCAGCAGCTCTATGACCGGGGAGGGCAATGAGCAGTTCTTC | CASSSMTGEGNEQFF | TRBD2 | TRBJ2-1 | TRBV11-2 | NA
TGTGCCAGCAGGGGGACTAGCGGGGAGCGCGGGGAGCTGTTTTTT | CASRGTSGERGELFF | TRBD2 | TRBJ2-2 | TRBV27 | NA
TGTGCCAGCAGTGAATTGGAAGCCGGGGAGCTGTTTTTT | CASSELEAGELFF | NA | TRBJ2-2 | TRBV25-1 | NA
TGCGCCAGCAGCGTAGGAGAGACCCAGTACTTC | CASSVGETQYF | NA | TRBJ2-5 | TRBV5-1 | NA
TGCGCCAGCAGCCAAGATCGTGGGAGAAAAGAGACCCAGTACTTC | CASSQDRGRKETQYF | NA | TRBJ2-5 | TRBV4-3 | NA
TGTGCCAGCAGCTTAGGACATCAAGAGACCCAGTACTTC | CASSLGHQETQYF | NA | TRBJ2-5 | TRBV7-7 | once
TGTGCCAGCAGTGTTCGGGGCTTCTACAATGAGCAGTTCTTC | CASSVRGFYNEQFF | NA | TRBJ2-1 | TRBV27 | NA
TGTGCCAGCAGCGTTGGTGGTACAACTAATGAAAAACTGTTTTTT | CASSVGGTTNEKLFF | NA | TRBJ1-4 | TRBV9 | NA
TGTGCCACCAGCAGGTCCGGCCTAGCGGCTAGCACAGATACGCAGTATTTT | CATSRSGLAASTDTQYF | TRBD2 | TRBJ2-3 | TRBV15 | NA
TGTGCCAGCAGCTTGCCGGGGGGACAAGAGACCCAGTACTTC | CASSLPGGQETQYF | TRBD2 | TRBJ2-5 | TRBV11-2 | NA
TGCAGCGTTGGTCTAGATACGCAGTATTTT | CSVGLDTQYF | NA | TRBJ2-3 | TRBV29-1 | NA
TGTGCCAGCTCACCACCTGGCCGGGGTGTCAATGAGCAGTTCTTC | CASSPPGRGVNEQFF | NA | TRBJ2-1 | TRBV18 | once
TGTGCCAGCAGCTTGACTAGCGGGGCGAACACCGGGGAGCTGTTTTTT | CASSLTSGANTGELFF | TRBD2 | TRBJ2-2 | TRBV5-4 | NA
TGTGCCAGCAGCCAAGGAGTGAATGAGCAGTTCTTC | CASSQGVNEQFF | NA | TRBJ2-1 | TRBV4-2 | NA
TGTGCCAGCAGCGACTCGGATATGAACACTGAAGCTTTCTTT | CASSDSDMNTEAFF | NA | TRBJ1-1 | TRBV25-1 | NA
TGTGCCAGCAGTTATCGGGACGCCGCGTTAGAGCAGTTCTTC | CASSYRDAALEQFF | NA | TRBJ2-1 | TRBV6-5 | NA
TGCGCCAGCAGCCAACAGACAGGGGCTGGGTATTCTGGGGCCAACGTCCTGACTTTC | CASSQQTGAGYSGANVLTF | TRBD1 | TRBJ2-6 | TRBV4-1 | NA
TGTGCCAGCAGCTTGGTCATGGGCTCTAATAATTCACCCCTCCACTTT | CASSLVMGSNNSPLHF | NA | TRBJ1-6 | TRBV7-2 | NA
TGCGCCAGCAGCCAAGTCGGGGAGAACACTGAAGCTTTCTTT | CASSQVGENTEAFF | NA | TRBJ1-1 | TRBV4-1 | NA
TGCGCCAGCAGCTCCTCCGCGGCGAACACCGGGGAGCTGTTTTTT | CASSSSAANTGELFF | NA | TRBJ2-2 | TRBV5-1 | NA
TGTGCCAGCAGTTCGGGACTGAAGGAGACCCAGTACTTC | CASSSGLKETQYF | NA | TRBJ2-5 | TRBV28 | NA
TGTGCCAGCATATTGGGAGGGGCTAATGAAAAACTGTTTTTT | CASILGGANEKLFF | NA | TRBJ1-4 | TRBV6-1 | once
TGTGCCAGCACCGATACGGGGATTACAGATACGCAGTATTTT | CASTDTGITDTQYF | NA | TRBJ2-3 | TRBV7-9 | NA
TGTGCCAGCAGAAACAGGAGTTACTATGGCTACACCTTC | CASRNRSYYGYTF | NA | TRBJ1-2 | TRBV27 | NA
TGTGCCAGCAGCCTCAGGAGGAGCTCCTACAATGAGCAGTTCTTC | CASSLRRSSYNEQFF | NA | TRBJ2-1 | TRBV13 | NA
TGTGCCAGCAGCTCGCCTAGGTGGGGGACAGGCCCACACAATGAGCAGTTCTTC | CASSSPRWGTGPHNEQFF | TRBD1 | TRBJ2-1 | TRBV5-4 | NA
TGTGCCAGCAAAAAACCACAGGATTCCTACGAGCAGTACTTC | CASKKPQDSYEQYF | NA | TRBJ2-7 | TRBV28 | NA
TGTGCCAGCAGCGTAGAGGGGAGGGACCAAGAGACCCAGTACTTC | CASSVEGRDQETQYF | TRBD2 | TRBJ2-5 | TRBV9 | NA
TGTGCCAGCAGCTCGAGCGGGAGGTACTACAATGAGCAGTTCTTC | CASSSSGRYYNEQFF | TRBD2 | TRBJ2-1 | TRBV5-6 | NA
TGTGCCAGCAGCACTGGACTAGCGGGATACAATGAGCAGTTCTTC | CASSTGLAGYNEQFF | TRBD2 | TRBJ2-1 | TRBV2 | NA
TGTGCCAGCAGCTTGGGACGGCTCAATGAAAAACTGTTTTTT | CASSLGRLNEKLFF | NA | TRBJ1-4 | TRBV13 | NA
TGTGCCAGCAGCATACCGGGACAGGGGGTCCACGAGCAGTACTTC | CASSIPGQGVHEQYF | NA | TRBJ2-7 | TRBV21-1 | NA
TGTGCCAGCAGTTACTCGGGGGTTTTAGGCTATGGCTACACCTTC | CASSYSGVLGYGYTF | NA | TRBJ1-2 | TRBV6-5 | NA